The 17 T cell receptor beta chains listed next were all sequenced from one sample in a study of beta chain features in type 1 diabetes. Reverse transcribing all isolated RNA meant expressed TCRB transcripts were sequenced. This table comes from immunoSEQ multiplex PCR, and its TCRdb copy is limited to in-frame clones, with some not included. The sample has roughly 170,000 clones; about 13% are singletons. Source material: central memory CD4+ T cells from blood. The receptors originated from a young woman in good health.

The gene calls are TRBV28 and TRBJ1-2; 7 bases match TRBD1. With 6 bases clipped from V and 4 bases from J, the junction kept 8 bases outside the gene matches. CDR1 is MDHEN, CDR2 SYDVKM, per germline. The CDR3 has 14 amino acids. The CDR3, as DNA: TGTGCCAGCAGCACCCGCCGGACAGGCTATGGCTACACCTTC. Protein: CASSTRRTGYGYTF.

V is TRBV30 and J is TRBJ2-7, with TRBD1 as a possible D gene (6 bases). Germline V gene data show CDR1 as GTSNPN and CDR2 as SVGIG (reference sequence). CDR3 length: 12 residues. With 1 base removed from V and 5 bases from J, the gap between germline ends came to 9 bases. The CDR3 here is CAWSGHRDEQYF. As DNA, the CDR3 is TGTGCCTGGAGTGGGCACAGGGACGAGCAGTACTTC.

This clone was counted once. One end of the junction fails to match germline, which may point to a read error. The chain couples TRBV5-1 to TRBJ2-7; 15 nucleotides line up with TRBD2. Germline-derived CDR1 and CDR2 are SGHRS and YFSETQ. This CDR3 has 15 residues. In DNA form, the CDR3 reads TGCGCCAGCAGCTTGGCCGGGACTAGCGGGAGGCCAAGGAAATTC. Translated: CASSLAGTSGRPRKF.

This clone was observed a few times. The V gene is TRBV7-2, the J gene TRBJ2-7; possibly TRBD1 for D (5 bases). Per germline, CDR1 SGHTA and CDR2 FQGNSA. V was shortened by 5 bases and J by 4 bases, with 18 bases between the two germline ends. The CDR3 sequence is 15 residues long. As DNA, the CDR3 is TGTGCCAGCAGCCGGACACTGAGAGAATCATACGAGCAGTACTTC. This gives the protein CASSRTLRESYEQYF. Full variable domain (rest looked up from reference TRBV7-2 and TRBJ2-7): GAGVSQSPSNKVTEKGKDVELRCDPISGHTALYWYRQSLGQGLEFLIYFQGNSAPDKSGLPSDRFSAERTGGSVSTLTIQRTQQEDSAVYLCASSRTLRESYEQYFGPGTRLTVT.

As DNA, the CDR3 is TGTGCCAGCAGTTACCGACACGCAACTAATGAAAAACTGTTTTTT. Its translation is CASSYRHATNEKLFF. This sequence joins TRBV2 and TRBJ1-4; D is unresolved. Germline assignment: CDR1 SNHLY and CDR2 FYNNEI. The CDR3 is 15 residues long. Deletions cut 5 bases from V and 0 bases from J, with 10 bases between.

The chain couples TRBV28 to TRBJ2-1, with 8 bases aligning to TRBD1. The CDR3 totals 11 residues. V lost 9 bases to trimming and J lost 14 bases; unmatched junction nucleotides: 9. Germline-derived CDR1 and CDR2 are MDHEN and SYDVKM. CDR3 loop: CASTTLTGEFF. The CDR3 nucleotides read TGTGCCAGTACTACCCTGACAGGGGAGTTCTTC.

At least ten counts were recorded for this clone. The chain employs TRBV7-2 and TRBJ1-1; 9 nucleotides align to TRBD1. V was clipped by 4 bases and J by 5 bases; unmatched bases: 5. Germline CDR1 reads SGHTA; CDR2 reads FQGNSA. The CDR3 contains 14 residues. The CDR3 loop reads CASSSTGGRTEAFF. The CDR3 DNA is TGTGCCAGCAGCTCGACAGGGGGAAGGACTGAAGCTTTCTTT.

The chain combines TRBV5-1 with TRBJ2-6, with D possibly matching TRBD1 (6 bases). The length of the CDR3 is 19 residues. Deletions cut 4 bases from V and 0 bases from J, with 20 bases between. Germline V gene sequence: CDR1 SGHRS, CDR2 YFSETQ. The CDR3 spells CASSRDTGSYLSGANVLTF. In DNA form, the CDR3 reads TGCGCCAGCAGCAGGGATACAGGGTCCTACCTCTCTGGGGCCAACGTCCTGACTTTC.

This clone has just a few counts. This chain connects TRBV28 to TRBJ2-1; D uncertain. The CDR3 runs 14 residues. Germline V gene sequence: CDR1 MDHEN, CDR2 SYDVKM. V was clipped by 5 bases and J by 0 bases, with 8 bases between them. CDR3 nucleotides: TGTGCCAGCAGTCCCCTAGGCTCCTACAATGAGCAGTTCTTC. Residues: CASSPLGSYNEQFF.

Only a few counts were recorded for this clone. V usage is TRBV5-1 and J usage is TRBJ2-3, with D possibly TRBD2 on 6 matching bases. V lost 9 bases to trimming and J lost 2 bases, with 16 bases between them. CDR1 SGHRS and CDR2 YFSETQ come from the germline V gene. The CDR3 length is 14 residues. CDR3 sequence (DNA): TGCGCCACCAAAGGGGACTCCCACACAGATACGCAGTATTTT. Encoded protein: CATKGDSHTDTQYF.

V and J are TRBV28 and TRBJ2-1, with unresolved D. Trimming cost V 0 bases and J 5 bases, with 11 bases left between them. Germline V gives CDR1 MDHEN, CDR2 SYDVKM. The CDR3 is 15 residues long. CDR3 loop: CASSLWGSDHNEQFF. CDR3 nucleotide sequence: TGTGCCAGCAGTTTATGGGGCTCAGACCACAATGAGCAGTTCTTC.

The chain is built from TRBV19 and TRBJ2-7; D gene uncertain. The V and J ends lost 4 bases and 0 bases respectively, with 13 bases between them. CDR1 LNHDA and CDR2 SQIVND come from the germline V gene (reference sequence). The CDR3 is made up of 15 amino acids. The CDR3 region is CASSKEPTSSYEQYF. CDR3 coding DNA: TGTGCCAGTAGTAAGGAGCCTACATCCTCCTACGAGCAGTACTTC.

The rearrangement links TRBV20-1 to TRBJ2-1; D uncertain. This CDR3 is built from 11 residues. Deletions cut 5 bases from V and 5 bases from J, with 7 bases between. CDR1 DFQATT and CDR2 SNEGSKA come from the germline V gene (reference sequence). The chain's CDR3 is CSADFNNEQFF. For the CDR3, the DNA is TGCAGTGCTGACTTCAACAATGAGCAGTTCTTC.

The chain uses TRBV20-1 and TRBJ1-2, with no clear D. V lost 0 bases and J lost 7, with 6 bases in between. Looked up from germline, CDR1 is DFQATT and CDR2 is SNEGSKA (reference sequence). The CDR3 spans 11 residues. The CDR3 region has the DNA TGCAGTGCTAGAGATACAAGTGGCTACACCTTC. It encodes CSARDTSGYTF.

This clone was seen only a few times. The rearrangement uses TRBV7-9 and TRBJ2-1, with TRBD2 matching 10 bases. In germline, CDR1 is SEHNR, CDR2 FQNEAQ (reference sequence). V was pared by 3 bases and J by 6 bases, with 5 bases of the junction left unmatched. CDR3 length: 15 amino acids. Here the CDR3 DNA reads TGTGCCAGCAGCTTCGGGGCTAGCGGGAGCAATGAGCAGTTCTTC. Its protein is CASSFGASGSNEQFF.

This clone has just a few counts. The chain is built from TRBV14 and TRBJ1-2; D is undetermined. Trimming took 4 bases from V and 4 from J, leaving 13 bases between them. CDR1 and CDR2 from the germline V gene are SGHDN and FVKESK. CDR3 length: 14 residues. The CDR3 loop reads CASSPRREGYGYTF. The DNA for the CDR3 is TGTGCCAGCAGCCCTCGTCGGGAGGGCTATGGCTACACCTTC.

The V gene is TRBV4-2, the J gene TRBJ2-3, with D possibly matching TRBD2 (5 bases). Germline loops: CDR1 LGHNA, CDR2 YNFKEQ. With 3 bases removed from V and 7 bases from J, the gap between germline ends came to 11 bases. The CDR3 sequence is 13 residues long. CDR3 sequence reads: CASSHNERNTQYF. The CDR3 region has the DNA TGTGCCAGCAGCCATAACGAGCGGAATACGCAGTATTTT.